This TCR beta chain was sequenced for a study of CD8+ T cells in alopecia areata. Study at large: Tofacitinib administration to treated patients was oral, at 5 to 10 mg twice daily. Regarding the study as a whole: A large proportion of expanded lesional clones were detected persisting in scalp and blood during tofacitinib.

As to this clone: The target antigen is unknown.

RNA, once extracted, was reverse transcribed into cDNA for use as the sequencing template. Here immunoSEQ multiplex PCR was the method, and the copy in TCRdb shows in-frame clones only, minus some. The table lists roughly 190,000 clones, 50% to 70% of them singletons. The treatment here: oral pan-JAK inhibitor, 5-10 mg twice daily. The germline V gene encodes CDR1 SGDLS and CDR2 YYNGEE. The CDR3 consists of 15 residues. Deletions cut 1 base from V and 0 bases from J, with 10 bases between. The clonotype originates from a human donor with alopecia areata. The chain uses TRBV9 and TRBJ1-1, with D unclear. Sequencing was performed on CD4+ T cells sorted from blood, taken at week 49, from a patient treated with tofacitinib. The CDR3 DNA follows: TGTGCCAGCAGCGTATCCCCCACGGTGAACACTGAAGCTTTCTTT. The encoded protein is CASSVSPTVNTEAFF.